What follows is one T cell receptor beta chain and its context. The antigen remains unidentified. At least 5 micrograms of total RNA were extracted per sample. The CDR3 covers 14 residues. CDR1 and CDR2 from the germline V gene are SGHKS and YYEKEE (reference sequence). The V gene lost 0 bases and the J gene lost 2 bases, with 8 bases spanning the gap. Combining a sample-barcoded 5' primer with a J-beta primer mix, a second PCR ran for roughly 6 to 12 cycles. All samples gave at least 2.5 million CDR3-containing paired-end reads. TCRdb reanalysed the 5' RACE reads using MiXCR and keeps one entry per CDR3 protein. Among roughly 800,000 distinct CDR3 sequences, 50% to 65% were seen once, and the ten largest hold approximately 40%. This specimen comes from a study of blood T cells in healthy people across ages. General study points: Because donor CMV status was unknown, expanded clonotype changes were possibly confounded.

Sequenced material: blood. The chain recombines TRBV5-5 with TRBJ2-5; no clear D. This clonotype was sampled from an elderly man in good health. The CDR3 reads CASSLDPNQETQYF. In nucleotides, the CDR3 is TGTGCCAGCAGCTTGGACCCAAATCAAGAGACCCAGTACTTC. The full variable domain, rest sourced from reference TRBV5-5 and TRBJ2-5, is DAGVTQSPTHLIKTRGQQVTLRCSPISGHKSVSWYQQVLGQGPQFIFQYYEKEERGRGNFPDRFSARQFPNYSSELNVNALLLGDSALYLCASSLDPNQETQYFGPGTRLLVL.